This T cell receptor (beta chain) was profiled in a study of CD8+ T cells in alopecia areata. Study at large: Severity of treated patients was scored by affected scalp percentage.

Extracted RNA was reverse transcribed, and the resulting cDNA served as sequencing template. Using immunoSEQ multiplex PCR, the repertoire was profiled, and TCRdb retains in-frame clones only, with some absent. The data contain roughly 220,000 clones, just over 65% of them singletons. Described treatment: oral pan-JAK inhibitor, 5-10 mg twice daily. Alopecia areata patients gave lesional scalp punch biopsies and peripheral blood samples. A word on this clone: The antigen remains undetermined.

General study results and limits: While tofacitinib was given, many expanded lesional clones persisted in scalp and blood.

This receptor was obtained from a human donor with alopecia areata. This specimen consisted of CD4+ T cells sorted from blood, obtained around week 44, from a patient treated with tofacitinib.

The chain's CDR3 is CASSLKGGGVREQYF. CDR3 sequence (DNA): TGTGCCAGCAGCTTAAAGGGAGGGGGCGTGCGGGAGCAGTACTTC. V is TRBV7-2 and J is TRBJ2-7, with D perhaps TRBD1 or TRBD2 (7 bases each). Germline assignment: CDR1 SGHTA and CDR2 FQGNSA. The CDR3 extends over 15 amino acids. With 2 bases removed from V and 7 bases from J, the gap between germline ends came to 18 bases.